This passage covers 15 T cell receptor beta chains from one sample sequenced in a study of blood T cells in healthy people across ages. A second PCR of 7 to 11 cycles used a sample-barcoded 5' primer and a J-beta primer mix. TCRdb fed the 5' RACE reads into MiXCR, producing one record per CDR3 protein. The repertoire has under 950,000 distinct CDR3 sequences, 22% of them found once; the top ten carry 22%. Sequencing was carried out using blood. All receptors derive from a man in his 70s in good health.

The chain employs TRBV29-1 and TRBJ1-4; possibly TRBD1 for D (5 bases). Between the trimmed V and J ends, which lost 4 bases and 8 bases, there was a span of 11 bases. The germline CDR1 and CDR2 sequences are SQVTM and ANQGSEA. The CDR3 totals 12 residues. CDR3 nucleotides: TGCAGCGTTGCAGGGAGTGAGGAAAAACTGTTTTTT. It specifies CSVAGSEEKLFF.

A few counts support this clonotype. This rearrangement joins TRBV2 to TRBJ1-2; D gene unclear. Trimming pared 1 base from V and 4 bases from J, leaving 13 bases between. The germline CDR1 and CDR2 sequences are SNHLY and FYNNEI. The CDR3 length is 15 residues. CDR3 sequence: CASSEDSRTPYGYTF. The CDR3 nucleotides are TGTGCCAGCAGTGAAGATAGCCGTACCCCCTATGGCTACACCTTC.

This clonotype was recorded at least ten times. The DNA of the CDR3 is TGTGCCATCAGTGAGTCGGGCACAGATACGCAGTATTTT. This codes for CAISESGTDTQYF. V is TRBV10-3 and J is TRBJ2-3, with D uncertain. From germline, CDR1 is ENHRY and CDR2 SYGVKD. Trimming took off 0 bases at V and 1 base at J, with 2 bases between the two ends. This CDR3 contains 13 residues.

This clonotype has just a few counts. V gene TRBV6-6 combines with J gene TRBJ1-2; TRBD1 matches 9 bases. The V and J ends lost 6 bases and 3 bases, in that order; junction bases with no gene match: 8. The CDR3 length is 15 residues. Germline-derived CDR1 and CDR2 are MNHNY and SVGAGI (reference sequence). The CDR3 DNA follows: TGTGCCAGCAGCCCCGGGGACAGGGTGTACTATGGCTACACCTTC. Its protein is CASSPGDRVYYGYTF.

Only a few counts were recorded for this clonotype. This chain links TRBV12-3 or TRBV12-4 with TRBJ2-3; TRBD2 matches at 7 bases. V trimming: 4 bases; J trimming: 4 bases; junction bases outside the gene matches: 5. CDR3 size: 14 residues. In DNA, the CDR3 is TGTGCCAGCAGTTCCCGACTAGCAGCAGATACGCAGTATTTT. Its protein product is CASSSRLAADTQYF.

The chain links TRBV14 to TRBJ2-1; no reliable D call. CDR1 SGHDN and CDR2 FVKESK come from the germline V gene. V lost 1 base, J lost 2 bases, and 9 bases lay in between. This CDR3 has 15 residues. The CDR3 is CASSQVGFAYNEQFF. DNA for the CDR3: TGTGCCAGCAGCCAAGTTGGGTTCGCCTACAATGAGCAGTTCTTC.

The CDR3 protein is CASSLSGTGGFNEQYF. The CDR3 nucleotides read TGCGCCAGCAGCCTTTCCGGGACAGGGGGATTCAACGAGCAGTACTTC. The chain uses TRBV4-1 and TRBJ2-1, with 11 bases aligning to TRBD1. The closer fit of TRBJ2-7 to the DNA end suggests the J call may be wrong. CDR1 MGHRA and CDR2 YSYEKL come from the germline V gene. This CDR3 spans 16 amino acids.

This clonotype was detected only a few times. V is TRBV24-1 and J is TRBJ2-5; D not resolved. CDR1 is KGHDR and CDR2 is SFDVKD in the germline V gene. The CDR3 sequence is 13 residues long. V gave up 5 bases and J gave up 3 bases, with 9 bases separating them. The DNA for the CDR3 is TGTGCCACCAGTGCGTTCGGAGAAGAGACCCAGTACTTC. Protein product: CATSAFGEETQYF.

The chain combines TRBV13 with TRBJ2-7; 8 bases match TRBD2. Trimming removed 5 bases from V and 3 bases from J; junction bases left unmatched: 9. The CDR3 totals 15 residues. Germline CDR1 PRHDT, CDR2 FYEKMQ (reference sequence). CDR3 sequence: CASSASRGVVYEQYF. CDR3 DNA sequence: TGTGCCAGCAGCGCCTCGCGGGGGGTGGTCTACGAGCAGTACTTC. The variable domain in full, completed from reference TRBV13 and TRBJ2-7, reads AAGVIQSPRHLIKEKRETATLKCYPIPRHDTVYWYQQGPGQDPQFLISFYEKMQSDKGSIPDRFSAQQFSDYHSELNMSSLELGDSALYFCASSASRGVVYEQYFGPGTRLTVT.

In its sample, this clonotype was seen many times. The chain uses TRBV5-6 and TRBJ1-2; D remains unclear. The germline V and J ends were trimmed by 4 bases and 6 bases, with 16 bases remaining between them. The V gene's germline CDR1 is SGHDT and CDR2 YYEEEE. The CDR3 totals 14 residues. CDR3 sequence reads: CASSPSGGWDGYTF. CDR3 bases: TGTGCCAGCAGCCCCTCGGGAGGATGGGATGGCTACACCTTC.

Here the CDR3 DNA reads TGTGCCAGCAGCCCACTCGACAGGGCGACTGAAGCTTTCTTT. Its protein product is CASSPLDRATEAFF. The chain uses TRBV7-9 and TRBJ1-1, with 7 nucleotides matching TRBD1. The junction had 8 bases not matched to a gene; V was cut back by 5 bases and J by 5 bases. Germline V gene lookup returns CDR1 SEHNR and CDR2 FQNEAQ (reference sequence). There are 14 residues in the CDR3.

The chain's CDR3 is CASSSTRNGYSSYEQYF. For the CDR3, the DNA is TGTGCCAGCAGTTCAACCCGAAACGGGTACAGCTCCTACGAGCAGTACTTC. This chain links TRBV12-3 or TRBV12-4 with TRBJ2-7; D not certain. The CDR3 runs to 17 residues. Trimming cost V 4 bases and J 0 bases, with 19 bases left between them.

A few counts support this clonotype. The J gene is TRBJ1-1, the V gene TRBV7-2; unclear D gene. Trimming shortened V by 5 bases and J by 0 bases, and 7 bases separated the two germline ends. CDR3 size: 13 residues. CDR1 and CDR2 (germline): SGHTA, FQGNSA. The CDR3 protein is CASSKQMNTEAFF. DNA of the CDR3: TGTGCCAGCAGCAAACAGATGAACACTGAAGCTTTCTTT.

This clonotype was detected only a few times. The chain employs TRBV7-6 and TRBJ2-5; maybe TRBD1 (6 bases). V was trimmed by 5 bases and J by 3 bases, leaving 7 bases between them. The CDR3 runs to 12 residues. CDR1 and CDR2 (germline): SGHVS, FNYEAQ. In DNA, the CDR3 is TGTGCCAGCAGCCACAGGGAAGAGACCCAGTACTTC. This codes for CASSHREETQYF. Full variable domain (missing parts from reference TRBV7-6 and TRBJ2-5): GAGVSQSPRYKVTKRGQDVALRCDPISGHVSLYWYRQALGQGPEFLTYFNYEAQQDKSGLPNDRFSAERPEGSISTLTIQRTEQRDSAMYRCASSHREETQYFGPGTRLLVL.

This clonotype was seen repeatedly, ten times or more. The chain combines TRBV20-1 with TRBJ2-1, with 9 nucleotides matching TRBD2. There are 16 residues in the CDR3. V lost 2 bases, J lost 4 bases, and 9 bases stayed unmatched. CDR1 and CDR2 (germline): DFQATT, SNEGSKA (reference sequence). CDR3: CSARPRGAGGYNEQFF. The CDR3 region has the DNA TGCAGTGCTAGACCCCGAGGAGCGGGAGGTTACAATGAGCAGTTCTTC.